This is a list of T cell receptor beta chains from one sample in a study of low-dose radiotherapy and immunotherapy resistance in tumors. TCRdb used MiXCR to reprocess the reads, holding one entry per CDR3 protein. The table includes fewer than 50,000 distinct CDR3 sequences, less than 30% detected once. The source material was PBMCs, sampled after low-dose radiotherapy plus immunotherapy. These TCRs come from a male donor with prostate cancer. CDR3s leave out the opening cysteine and the closing phenylalanine or tryptophan.

v_gene: TRBV25-1
j_gene: TRBJ1-2
CDR3aa: ASSPWGEGYT

v_gene: TRBV11-2
j_gene: TRBJ2-4
CDR3aa: ASSPGVQRDLAKNIQY

v_gene: TRBV29-1
j_gene: TRBJ2-1
CDR3aa: SGQTSGGINNEQF

v_gene: TRBV5-6
j_gene: TRBJ2-7
CDR3aa: ASNNIGQGLTRSYEQY

v_gene: TRBV7-8
j_gene: TRBJ1-2
CDR3aa: ASSLSGGWYGYT

v_gene: TRBV7-2
j_gene: TRBJ1-2
CDR3aa: ASSSGQYGYT

v_gene: TRBV5-3
j_gene: TRBJ2-1
CDR3aa: ASSFSGSSYNEQF

v_gene: TRBV11-2
j_gene: TRBJ2-2
CDR3aa: ASSSLGQGEVVELF

v_gene: TRBV10-3
j_gene: TRBJ2-7
CDR3aa: AISPSSYEQY

v_gene: TRBV14
j_gene: TRBJ2-3
CDR3aa: ASSQGRTVAGWTDTQY

v_gene: TRBV5-4
j_gene: TRBJ2-2
CDR3aa: ASSLGSPTSGNPWVTGELF

v_gene: TRBV19
j_gene: TRBJ2-5
CDR3aa: ASSPSISAQETQY

v_gene: TRBV10-3
j_gene: TRBJ2-1
CDR3aa: AMLAGEGNEQF

v_gene: TRBV13
j_gene: TRBJ2-2
CDR3aa: ASSPRSDYTGELF

v_gene: TRBV6-2/TRBV6-3
j_gene: TRBJ1-4
CDR3aa: ASISVEGVGEKLF

v_gene: TRBV20-1
j_gene: TRBJ1-2
CDR3aa: SAGGAVSYGYT

v_gene: TRBV5-1
j_gene: TRBJ1-2
CDR3aa: ASSLARIDYGYT

v_gene: TRBV10-3
j_gene: TRBJ2-2
CDR3aa: ATQGPGELF

v_gene: TRBV5-5
j_gene: TRBJ2-3
CDR3aa: ASSRPFAGGLRSTDTQY

v_gene: TRBV5-1
j_gene: TRBJ2-1
CDR3aa: ASIPGTGHLNEQF

v_gene: TRBV19
j_gene: TRBJ2-7
CDR3aa: ASSILAGNYEQY

v_gene: TRBV6-5
j_gene: TRBJ2-3
CDR3aa: ASSYPTSGGTDTQY

v_gene: TRBV5-1
j_gene: TRBJ2-2
CDR3aa: ASSSGTSNTGELF

v_gene: TRBV10-3
j_gene: TRBJ1-1
CDR3aa: AIRRDTEAF

v_gene: TRBV14
j_gene: TRBJ2-3
CDR3aa: ASSPEPGDTQY

v_gene: TRBV12-3/TRBV12-4
j_gene: TRBJ2-3
CDR3aa: ASRPGQAQDTQY